This T cell receptor beta chain was sequenced in a study of tumor-infiltrating lymphocytes in primary liver carcinoma. Overall study: Spanning 30 to 69 years of age, the patients were men and women.

The CDR3 length is 13 residues. Trimming stripped 4 bases from V and 3 bases from J, with 8 bases between. The germline V gene encodes CDR1 SGHAT and CDR2 FQDESV (reference sequence). Co-extraction yielded RNA and DNA from about 20-30 mg of unsorted bulk tissue. Surgery removed the patients' primary liver carcinoma. Using a constant-region primer together with ProtoScript II reverse transcriptase, TCR beta cDNA was made from approximately 500 ng of total RNA. For TCR beta, libraries were produced by three nested multiplex PCR rounds using slightly modified ARM-PCR. The first two PCR rounds used TRBV1-TRBV30 forward primers with a C-beta reverse primer, roughly 11 cycles each. In TCRdb, the multiplex PCR reads were re-called with MiXCR into one record per CDR3 protein. The repertoire has roughly 32,000 distinct CDR3 sequences, just under 75% of them found once; the top ten carry roughly 15%. General study findings and limits: Blood had a significantly lower top-250-clone fraction than tumors did (p = 0.039). Present in all five tumor regions were only about 8-25% of the top clones.

This clonotype rates as large. Its antigen is still unknown. Sample: liver tumor tissue from sampling region 4. Subset noted: tumor region T4, right-lateral pole. This TCR came from a man aged 40-49 years with primary liver carcinoma and hepatitis B virus infection. This chain connects TRBV11-1 to TRBJ2-3; no clear D. The CDR3, as DNA: TGTGCCAGCAGCTCGATCCGAACAGATACGCAGTATTTT. Translation: CASSSIRTDTQYF.